The clone carrying this T cell receptor (beta chain) was seen a single time. This record comes from a study of shared clonotypes between healthy human individuals. The ends were cut back, 5 bases at V and 1 base at J, with 26 bases in the middle. Germline V gene lookup returns CDR1 MDHEN and CDR2 SYDVKM. The CDR3 loop spans 19 amino acids. TCRdb's table, derived via immunoSEQ multiplex PCR, lists solely in-frame clones and lacks some. The data contain about 1 million clones, more than 65% of them seen just once; the ten biggest clones take up approximately 1.5%. Sequenced material: memory CD4+ T cells sorted from blood. Subset described: CD45RA-negative fraction. The J gene is TRBJ2-5, the V gene TRBV28; D may correspond to TRBD1 or TRBD2 (6 bases each). The source of this sequence is a man younger than 30 in good health. For the CDR3, the DNA is TGTGCCAGCAGTCCCGTTGGGGTACGAGGGGGGCCCTTCCAAGAGACCCAGTACTTC. Encoded protein: CASSPVGVRGGPFQETQYF.